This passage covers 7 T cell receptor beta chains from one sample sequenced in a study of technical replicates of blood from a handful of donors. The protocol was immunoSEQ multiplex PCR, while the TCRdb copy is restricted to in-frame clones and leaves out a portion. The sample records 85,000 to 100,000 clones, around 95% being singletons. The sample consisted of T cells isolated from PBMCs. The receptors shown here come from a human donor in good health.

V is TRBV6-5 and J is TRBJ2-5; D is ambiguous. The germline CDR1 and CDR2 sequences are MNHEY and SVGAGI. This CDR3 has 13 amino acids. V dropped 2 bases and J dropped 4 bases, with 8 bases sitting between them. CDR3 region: CASSYNRRETQYF. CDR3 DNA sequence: TGTGCCAGCAGTTACAACAGACGAGAGACCCAGTACTTC.

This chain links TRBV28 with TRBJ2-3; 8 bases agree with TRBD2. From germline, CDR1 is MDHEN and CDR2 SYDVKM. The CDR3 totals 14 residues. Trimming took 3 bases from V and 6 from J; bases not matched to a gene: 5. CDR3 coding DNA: TGTGCCAGCAGTTTGCCAGGCGGGGGGGATACGCAGTATTTT. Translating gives CASSLPGGGDTQYF.

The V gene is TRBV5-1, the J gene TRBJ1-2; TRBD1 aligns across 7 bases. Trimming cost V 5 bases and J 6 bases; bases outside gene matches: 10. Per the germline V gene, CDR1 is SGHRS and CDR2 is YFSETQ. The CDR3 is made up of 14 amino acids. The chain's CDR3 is CASSSTGAKDGYTF. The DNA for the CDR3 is TGCGCCAGCAGTTCAACAGGGGCCAAGGATGGCTACACCTTC. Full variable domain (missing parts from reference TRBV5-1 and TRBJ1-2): KAGVTQTPRYLIKTRGQQVTLSCSPISGHRSVSWYQQTPGQGLQFLFEYFSETQRNKGNFPGRFSGRQFSNSRSEMNVSTLELGDSALYLCASSSTGAKDGYTFGSGTRLTVV.

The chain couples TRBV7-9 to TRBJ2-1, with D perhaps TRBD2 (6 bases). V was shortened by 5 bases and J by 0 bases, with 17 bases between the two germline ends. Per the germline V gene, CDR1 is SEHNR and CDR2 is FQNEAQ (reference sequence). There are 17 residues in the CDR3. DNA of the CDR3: TGTGCCAGCAGCATAATGAGGGACTCCTACTCCTACAATGAGCAGTTCTTC. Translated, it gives CASSIMRDSYSYNEQFF.

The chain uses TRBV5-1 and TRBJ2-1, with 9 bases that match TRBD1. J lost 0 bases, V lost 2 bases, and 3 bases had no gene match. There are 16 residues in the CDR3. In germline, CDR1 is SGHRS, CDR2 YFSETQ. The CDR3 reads CASSLQGANSYNEQFF. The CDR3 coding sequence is TGCGCCAGCAGCTTACAGGGGGCAAACTCCTACAATGAGCAGTTCTTC.

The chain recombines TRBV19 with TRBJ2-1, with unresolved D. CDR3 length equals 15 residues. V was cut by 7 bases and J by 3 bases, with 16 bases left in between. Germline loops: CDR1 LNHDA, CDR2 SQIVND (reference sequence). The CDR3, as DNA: TGTGCCAGTACCACGACCGGCTCGGGCTACAATGAGCAGTTCTTC. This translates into CASTTTGSGYNEQFF.

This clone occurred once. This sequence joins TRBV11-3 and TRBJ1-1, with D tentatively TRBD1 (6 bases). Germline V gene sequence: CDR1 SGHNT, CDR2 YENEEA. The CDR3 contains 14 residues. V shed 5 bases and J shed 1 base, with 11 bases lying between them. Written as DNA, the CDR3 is TGTGCCAGCAGCCTAAGGACAGAGAACACTGAAGCTTTCTTT. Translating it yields CASSLRTENTEAFF.